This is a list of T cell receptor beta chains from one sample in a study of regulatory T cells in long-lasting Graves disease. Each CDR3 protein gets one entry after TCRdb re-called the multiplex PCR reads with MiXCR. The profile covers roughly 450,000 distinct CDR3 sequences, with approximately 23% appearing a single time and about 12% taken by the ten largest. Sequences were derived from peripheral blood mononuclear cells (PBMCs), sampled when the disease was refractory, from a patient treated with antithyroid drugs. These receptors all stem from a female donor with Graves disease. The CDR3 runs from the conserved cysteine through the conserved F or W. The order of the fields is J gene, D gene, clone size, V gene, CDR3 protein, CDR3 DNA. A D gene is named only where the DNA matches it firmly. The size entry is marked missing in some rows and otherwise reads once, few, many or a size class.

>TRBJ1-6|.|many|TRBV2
CASSEDSRHNSPLHF
TGTGCCAGCAGTGAGGATAGTAGGCATAATTCACCCCTCCACTTT
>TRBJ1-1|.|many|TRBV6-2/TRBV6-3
CASRQGWAPFMNTEAFF
TGTGCCAGCAGACAGGGTTGGGCGCCGTTTATGAACACTGAAGCTTTCTTT
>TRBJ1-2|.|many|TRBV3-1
CASRPTGRRYGYTF
TGTGCCAGCAGGCCCACCGGGCGTCGATATGGCTACACCTTC
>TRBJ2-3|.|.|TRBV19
CASSTGSFTDTQYF
TGTGCCAGTAGTACCGGGTCCTTCACAGATACGCAGTATTTT
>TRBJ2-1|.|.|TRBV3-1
CASSQVGNFHEQFF
TGTGCCAGCAGCCAAGTTGGAAACTTTCATGAGCAGTTCTTC
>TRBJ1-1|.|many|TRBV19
CASSHSNTEAFF
TGTGCCAGTTCGCACTCGAACACTGAAGCTTTCTTT
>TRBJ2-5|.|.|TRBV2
CASTQSYQETQYF
TGTGCCAGCACCCAGAGTTATCAAGAGACCCAGTACTTC
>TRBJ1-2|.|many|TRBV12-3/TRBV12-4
CASSPRETYGYTF
TGTGCCAGCAGCCCCAGGGAGACCTATGGCTACACCTTC
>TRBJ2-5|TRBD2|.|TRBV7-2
CASSFPGLAKGETQYF
TGTGCCAGCAGCTTTCCGGGACTAGCGAAGGGAGAGACCCAGTACTTC
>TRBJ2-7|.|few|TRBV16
CASSRGVTPYEQYF
TGTGCCAGCAGCCGCGGGGTTACCCCCTACGAGCAGTACTTC
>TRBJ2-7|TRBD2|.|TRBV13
CASSRGLSPEQYF
TGTGCCAGCAGCAGGGGACTATCTCCCGAGCAGTACTTC
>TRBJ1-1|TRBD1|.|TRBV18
CASSPGTATEAFF
TGTGCCAGCTCACCAGGGACAGCGACTGAAGCTTTCTTT
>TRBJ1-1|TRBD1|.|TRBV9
CASSDRQGGDTEAFF
TGTGCCAGCAGCGATCGACAGGGGGGGGACACTGAAGCTTTCTTT
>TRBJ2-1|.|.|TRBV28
CASSLVNLYNEQFF
TGTGCCAGCAGTTTGGTTAATCTATACAATGAGCAGTTCTTC
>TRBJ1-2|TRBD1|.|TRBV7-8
CASSLTISGTGGAGYTF
TGTGCCAGCAGCTTAACGATCTCCGGGACAGGGGGCGCAGGCTACACCTTC
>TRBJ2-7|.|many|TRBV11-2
CASSSIRGKGANPYEQYF
TGTGCCAGCAGCTCAATCCGGGGGAAGGGGGCCAACCCCTACGAGCAGTACTTC
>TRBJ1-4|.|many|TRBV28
CASSFPGDGSEKLFF
TGTGCCAGCAGCTTCCCTGGGGACGGCTCTGAAAAACTGTTTTTT
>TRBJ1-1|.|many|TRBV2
CASMGGDRHNTEAFF
TGTGCCAGCATGGGGGGCGACAGGCATAACACTGAAGCTTTCTTT
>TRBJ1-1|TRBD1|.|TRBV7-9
CASSLDPNRGPEAFF
TGTGCCAGCAGCTTAGACCCCAACAGGGGGCCCGAAGCTTTCTTT
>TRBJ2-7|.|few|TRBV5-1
CASSRTAQGSYEQYF
TGCGCCAGCAGCAGGACGGCTCAAGGGTCTTACGAGCAGTACTTC
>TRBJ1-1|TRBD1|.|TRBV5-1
CASSPGTGTVEAFF
TGCGCCAGCAGCCCGGGGACAGGAACGGTTGAAGCTTTCTTT
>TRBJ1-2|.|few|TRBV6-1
CASSTQTGSYGYTF
TGTGCCAGCAGTACCCAAACAGGGAGCTATGGCTACACCTTC
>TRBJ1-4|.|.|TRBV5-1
CASSSGVSATNEKLFF
TGCGCCAGCAGCTCTGGAGTCAGCGCAACTAATGAAAAACTGTTTTTT
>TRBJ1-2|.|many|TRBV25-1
CASSERLGAMPYGYTF
TGTGCCAGCAGTGAACGTCTGGGGGCAATGCCCTATGGCTACACCTTC
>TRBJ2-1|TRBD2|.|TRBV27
CASSSTSGGSEQFF
TGTGCCAGCAGTTCGACTAGCGGGGGGTCGGAGCAGTTCTTC
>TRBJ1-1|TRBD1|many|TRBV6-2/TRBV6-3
CASSEAGTGDTEAFF
TGTGCCAGCAGTGAAGCTGGGACAGGGGACACTGAAGCTTTCTTT
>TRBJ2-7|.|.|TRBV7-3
CASSSRGPGYEQYF
TGTGCCAGCAGCTCCAGGGGTCCCGGGTACGAGCAGTACTTC
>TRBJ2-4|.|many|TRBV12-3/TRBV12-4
CASSLRQGINIQYF
TGTGCCAGCAGTTTGAGGCAGGGAATCAACATTCAGTACTTC
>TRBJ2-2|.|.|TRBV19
CASSPLVGELFF
TGTGCCAGTAGCCCCCTTGTCGGGGAGCTGTTTTTT
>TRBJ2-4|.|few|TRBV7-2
CASSLGVMADIQYF
TGTGCCAGCAGCTTAGGGGTGATGGCGGACATTCAGTACTTC
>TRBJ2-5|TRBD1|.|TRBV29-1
CSVEPHRGPGLETQYF
TGCAGCGTTGAGCCCCACAGGGGGCCGGGATTGGAGACCCAGTACTTC
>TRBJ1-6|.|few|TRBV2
CASREAPRGTPLHF
TGTGCCAGCAGGGAGGCTCCTCGGGGGACACCCCTCCACTTT
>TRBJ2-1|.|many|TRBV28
CASSPRQDYNEQFF
TGTGCCAGCAGTCCCCGACAGGACTACAATGAGCAGTTCTTC
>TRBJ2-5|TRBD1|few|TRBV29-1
CSVDPDRHQETQYF
TGCAGCGTTGACCCGGACAGGCACCAGGAGACCCAGTACTTC
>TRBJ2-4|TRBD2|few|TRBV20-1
CSARKSGGTPPLQYF
TGCAGTGCTAGGAAAAGCGGGGGGACCCCCCCCCTTCAGTACTTC
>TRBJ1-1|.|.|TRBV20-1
CSARVGGYPGAFF
TGCAGTGCTAGAGTTGGGGGTTACCCTGGAGCTTTCTTT
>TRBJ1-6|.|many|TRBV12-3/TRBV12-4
CASSFRDIDSPLHF
TGTGCCAGCAGTTTTCGGGACATTGATTCACCCCTCCACTTT
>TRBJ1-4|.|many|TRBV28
CASMRVGPNEKLLF
TGTGCCAGCATGAGGGTCGGGCCTAATGAAAAACTGCTTTTT
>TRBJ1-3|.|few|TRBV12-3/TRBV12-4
CASSEVFGLTENTIYF
TGTGCCAGCAGTGAGGTCTTCGGACTGACAGAAAACACCATATATTTT
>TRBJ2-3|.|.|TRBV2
CASTTGAASTDTQYF
TGTGCCAGCACTACGGGGGCAGCTAGCACAGATACGCAGTATTTT
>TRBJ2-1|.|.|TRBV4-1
CASSQEGPVNEQFF
TGCGCCAGCAGCCAAGAAGGACCAGTCAATGAGCAGTTCTTC
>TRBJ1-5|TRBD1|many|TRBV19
CASRNPGQEMRVAQHF
TGTGCCAGTAGGAATCCGGGACAGGAGATGAGGGTAGCCCAGCATTTT